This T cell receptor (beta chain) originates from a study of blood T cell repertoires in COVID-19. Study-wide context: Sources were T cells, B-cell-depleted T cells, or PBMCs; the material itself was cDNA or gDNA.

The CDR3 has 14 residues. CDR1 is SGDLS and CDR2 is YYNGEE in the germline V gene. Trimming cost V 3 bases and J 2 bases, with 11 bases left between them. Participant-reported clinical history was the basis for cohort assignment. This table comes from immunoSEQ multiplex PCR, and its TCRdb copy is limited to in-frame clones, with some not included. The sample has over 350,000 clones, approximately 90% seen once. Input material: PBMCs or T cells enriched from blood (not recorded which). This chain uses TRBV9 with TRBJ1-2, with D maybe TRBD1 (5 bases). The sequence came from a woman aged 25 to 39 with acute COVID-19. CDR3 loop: CASSGRQSNYGYTF. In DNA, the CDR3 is TGTGCCAGCAGCGGGCGACAGTCGAACTATGGCTACACCTTC.